The clone carrying this T cell receptor beta chain was seen only a few times. Treatment described: randomized to nivolumab then ipilimumab (arm A) or the reverse (arm B). None of the patients previously received DNA-damaging chemotherapy. From thawed PBMCs, live CD3+CD8+ cells negative for CD19 and CD56 were sorted. CDR1 and CDR2 from the germline V gene are SEHNR and FQNEAQ (reference sequence). The V gene lost 7 bases and the J gene lost 6 bases, with 13 bases spanning the gap. The CDR3 runs 13 residues. The method was immunoSEQ multiplex PCR; TCRdb's version includes in-frame clones alone and lacks a portion of them. The sample includes about 17,000 clones, roughly 70% of them seen just once. These data are taken from a study of sequential checkpoint blockade in melanoma. Study in general: Randomization was 1:1 between first-line nivolumab→ipilimumab and ipilimumab→nivolumab. After both sequences, patients received maintenance nivolumab.

This sequence joins TRBV7-9 and TRBJ2-1; D possibly corresponds to TRBD1 (5 bases). This clonotype was obtained from a human donor with melanoma. This material consisted of CD8+ T cells sorted from blood (inferred from file names), taken from a patient given nivolumab and ipilimumab in sequence. CDR3 sequence reads: CASTPGYANEQFF. The CDR3 nucleotides are TGTGCCAGCACCCCAGGGTACGCCAATGAGCAGTTCTTC.